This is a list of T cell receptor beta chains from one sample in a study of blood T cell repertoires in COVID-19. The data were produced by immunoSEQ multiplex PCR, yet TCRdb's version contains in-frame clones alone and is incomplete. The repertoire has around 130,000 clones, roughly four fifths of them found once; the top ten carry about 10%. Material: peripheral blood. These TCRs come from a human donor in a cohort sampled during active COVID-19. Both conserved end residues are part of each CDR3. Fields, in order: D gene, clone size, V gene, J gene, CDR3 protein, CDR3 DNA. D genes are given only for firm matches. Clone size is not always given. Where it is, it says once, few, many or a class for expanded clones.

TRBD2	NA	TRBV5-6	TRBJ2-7	CASSSSGGYEQYF	TGTGCCAGCAGTTCTAGCGGGGGCTACGAGCAGTACTTC
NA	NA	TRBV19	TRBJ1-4	CASSPRTGTNEKLFF	TGTGCCAGTAGTCCCAGAACGGGGACTAATGAAAAACTGTTTTTT
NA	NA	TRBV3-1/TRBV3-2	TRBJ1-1	CASSRLEGTEAFF	TGTGCCAGCAGCCGGTTAGAGGGCACTGAAGCTTTCTTT
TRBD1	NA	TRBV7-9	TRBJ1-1	CASSTGAHRNTEAFF	TGTGCCTCCTCAACAGGGGCCCACCGGAACACTGAAGCTTTCTTT
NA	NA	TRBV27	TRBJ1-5	CASSFSGISNQPQHF	TGTGCCAGCAGTTTTTCAGGGATTAGCAATCAGCCCCAGCATTTT
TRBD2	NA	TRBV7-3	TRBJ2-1	CASSLGGGSGSEQFF	TGTGCCAGCAGCTTAGGGGGCGGGAGCGGGAGTGAGCAGTTCTTC
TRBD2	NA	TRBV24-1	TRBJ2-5	CATSDSLTSGGQETQYF	TGTGCCACCAGTGATTCCCTGACTAGCGGGGGTCAAGAGACCCAGTACTTC
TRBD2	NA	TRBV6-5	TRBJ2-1	CASSPGLNYNEQFF	TGTGCCAGCAGCCCGGGACTAAACTACAATGAGCAGTTCTTC
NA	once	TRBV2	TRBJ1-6	CASRTRGGGSPLHF	TGTGCCAGCAGGACCAGGGGTGGTGGTTCACCCCTCCACTTT
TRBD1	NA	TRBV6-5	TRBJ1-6	CASTQGVSYNSPLHF	TGTGCCAGCACACAGGGGGTTTCCTATAATTCACCCCTCCACTTT
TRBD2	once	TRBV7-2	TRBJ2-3	CASSFHSGGTADTQYF	TGTGCCAGCAGCTTCCATAGCGGGGGGACCGCAGATACGCAGTATTTT
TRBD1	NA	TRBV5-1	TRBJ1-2	CASSPGQGNYGYTF	TGCGCCAGCAGCCCCGGACAGGGAAACTATGGCTACACCTTC
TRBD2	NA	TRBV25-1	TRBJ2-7	CASSAPTSGDYEQYF	TGTGCCAGCAGTGCCCCGACTAGCGGGGACTACGAGCAGTACTTC
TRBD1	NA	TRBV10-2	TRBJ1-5	CASSVSQGQGNNQPQHF	TGCGCCAGCAGTGTCTCCCAGGGACAGGGGAACAATCAGCCCCAGCATTTT
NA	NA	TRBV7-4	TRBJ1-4	CASIKRVATNEKLFF	TGTGCCAGCATCAAACGGGTCGCAACTAATGAAAAACTGTTTTTT
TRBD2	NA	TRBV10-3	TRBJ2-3	CAISDDARLATDTQYF	TGTGCCATCAGTGATGACGCGAGACTAGCAACAGATACGCAGTATTTT
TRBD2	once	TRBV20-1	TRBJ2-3	CSASPTSGGYGTDTQYF	TGCAGTGCTAGTCCCACTAGCGGGGGTTACGGCACAGATACGCAGTATTTT
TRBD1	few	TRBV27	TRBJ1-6	CASRQGYSPLHF	TGTGCCAGCAGACAGGGGTATTCACCCCTCCACTTT
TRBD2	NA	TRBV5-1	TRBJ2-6	CASSPTSGGASGANVLTF	TGCGCCAGCAGCCCAACTAGCGGGGGGGCCTCTGGGGCCAACGTCCTGACTTTC
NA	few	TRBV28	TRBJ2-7	CASSHQNYEQYF	TGTGCCAGCAGCCATCAGAACTACGAGCAGTACTTC
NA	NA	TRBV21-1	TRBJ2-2	CASTNPIGANTGELFF	TGTGCCAGCACCAATCCGATCGGAGCGAACACCGGGGAGCTGTTTTTT
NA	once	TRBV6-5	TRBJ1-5	CASSYGASNQPQHF	TGTGCCAGCAGTTACGGGGCATCCAATCAGCCCCAGCATTTT
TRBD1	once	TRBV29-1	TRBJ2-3	CSVGGTGGGTDTQYF	TGCAGCGTTGGGGGAACAGGGGGCGGGACAGATACGCAGTATTTT
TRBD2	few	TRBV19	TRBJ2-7	CASQGGGAYEQYF	TGTGCCAGTCAAGGCGGGGGGGCCTACGAGCAGTACTTC
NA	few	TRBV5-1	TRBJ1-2	CASSLEASNPYGYTF	TGCGCCAGCAGCTTGGAAGCCTCGAATCCCTATGGCTACACCTTC
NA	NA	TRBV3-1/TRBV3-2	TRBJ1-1	CASSPIGGITEAFF	TGTGCCAGCAGCCCGATCGGGGGTATCACTGAAGCTTTCTTT
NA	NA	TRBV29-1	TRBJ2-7	CSVELDRQYF	TGCAGCGTTGAACTGGACAGGCAGTACTTC
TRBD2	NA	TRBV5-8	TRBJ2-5	CASSLWSGGFQETQYF	TGTGCCAGCAGCTTGTGGAGCGGGGGTTTCCAAGAGACCCAGTACTTC
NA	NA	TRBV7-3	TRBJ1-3	CASSLTYRESGNTIYF	TGTGCCAGCAGCTTAACGTACAGGGAATCTGGAAACACCATATATTTT
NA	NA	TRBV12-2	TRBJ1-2	CARRSPGRGGLQGYTF	TGTGCAAGGCGCTCACCAGGGAGGGGGGGACTCCAAGGGTACACCTTC
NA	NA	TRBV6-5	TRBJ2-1	CASSLGGTAYNEQFF	TGTGCCAGCAGCCTAGGCGGGACAGCCTACAATGAGCAGTTCTTC
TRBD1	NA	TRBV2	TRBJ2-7	CASSQRRQGSYEQYF	TGTGCCAGCAGTCAAAGGAGACAGGGGTCCTACGAGCAGTACTTC
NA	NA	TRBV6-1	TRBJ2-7	CASSEHGNYEQYF	TGTGCCAGCAGTGAACACGGTAACTACGAGCAGTACTTC
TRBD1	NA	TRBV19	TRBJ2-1	CASRTGGGNEQFF	TGTGCCAGTCGGACAGGGGGCGGAAATGAGCAGTTCTTC
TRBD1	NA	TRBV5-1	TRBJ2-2	CASSFTGAGTGELFF	TGCGCCAGCAGTTTTACAGGGGCAGGGACCGGGGAGCTGTTTTTT
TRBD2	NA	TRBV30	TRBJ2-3	CAWGSGLAGAGTDTQYF	TGTGCCTGGGGGAGTGGTCTAGCGGGAGCGGGCACAGATACGCAGTATTTT
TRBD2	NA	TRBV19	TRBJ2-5	CASSPGATSGGQETQYF	TGTGCCAGTAGTCCCGGGGCGACTAGCGGGGGGCAAGAGACCCAGTACTTC
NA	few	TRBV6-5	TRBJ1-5	CASSSGSNQPQHF	TGTGCCAGCAGTTCAGGGTCTAATCAGCCCCAGCATTTT
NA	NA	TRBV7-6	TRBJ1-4	CASSARQREKLFF	TGTGCCAGCAGCGCCCGACAGCGAGAAAAACTGTTTTTT
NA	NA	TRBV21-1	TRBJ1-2	CASSNLPGADYGYTF	TGTGCCAGCAGCAACTTACCAGGGGCTGACTATGGCTACACCTTC
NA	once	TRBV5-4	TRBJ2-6	CASSFPGLLSGANVLTF	TGTGCCAGCAGCTTCCCGGGACTTCTTTCTGGGGCCAACGTCCTGACTTTC
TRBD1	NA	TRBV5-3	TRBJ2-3	CARSYRTGSTDTQYF	TGTGCCAGAAGCTACCGGACAGGGAGCACAGATACGCAGTATTTT
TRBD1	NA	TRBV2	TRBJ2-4	CASSVDRGLAYIQYF	TGTGCCAGCAGTGTAGACAGGGGGCTCGCGTACATTCAGTACTTC
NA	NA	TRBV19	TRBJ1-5	CASTDTGEYSNQPQHF	TGTGCCAGTACGGACACAGGAGAGTATAGCAATCAGCCCCAGCATTTT
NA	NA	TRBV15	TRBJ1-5	CATSRGDRRRGEPQHF	TGTGCCACCAGCAGAGGTGACAGGCGCCGGGGAGAGCCCCAGCATTTT
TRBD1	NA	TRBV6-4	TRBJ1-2	CASSDTRGQGADGYTF	TGTGCCAGCAGTGACACTCGCGGACAGGGGGCAGATGGCTACACCTTC
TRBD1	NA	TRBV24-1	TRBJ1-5	CAPPKEGGQQPQHF	TGTGCCCCCCCCAAGGAAGGGGGCCAACAGCCCCAGCATTTT
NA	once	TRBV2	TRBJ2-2	CASTREGGANTGELFF	TGTGCCAGCACTCGAGAAGGTGGAGCGAACACCGGGGAGCTGTTTTTT
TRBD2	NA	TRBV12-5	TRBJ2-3	CASGLVGLAGASTDTQYF	TGTGCTAGTGGTTTGGTAGGACTAGCAGGTGCTAGCACAGATACGCAGTATTTT
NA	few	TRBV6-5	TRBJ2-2	CACGTSEWTGELFF	TGTGCCTGCGGGACTTCAGAATGGACCGGGGAGCTGTTTTTT